Listed below are T cell receptor beta chains from one sample, sequenced in a study of brain T cells in children with intractable seizures. This table comes from immunoSEQ multiplex PCR, and its TCRdb copy is limited to in-frame clones, with some not included. The sample includes about 2,500 clones, about 86% of them seen just once. The sample consisted of resected brain tissue, taken at surgery. The receptors were gathered from a boy younger than two with hemimegalencephaly and intractable seizures. The CDR3 runs from the conserved cysteine through the conserved F or W.

J gene: TRBJ1-1
V gene: TRBV4-1
CDR3 protein: CASSQVPTGPRVEAFF

J gene: TRBJ1-5
V gene: TRBV6-6
CDR3 protein: CASSYATGQPQHF

J gene: TRBJ1-1
V gene: TRBV7-9
CDR3 protein: CASSSGTGTMNTEAFF

J gene: TRBJ2-7
V gene: TRBV28
CDR3 protein: CASSLTRGAVREQYF

J gene: TRBJ1-2
V gene: TRBV6-2/TRBV6-3
CDR3 protein: CASSYSRSAGYTF

J gene: TRBJ2-1
V gene: TRBV3-1/TRBV3-2
CDR3 protein: CASSLGTSSEQFF

J gene: TRBJ1-1
V gene: TRBV4-1
CDR3 protein: CASSPRVGTEAFF

J gene: TRBJ1-5
V gene: TRBV5-1
CDR3 protein: CASSLTGDIGSTQHF

J gene: TRBJ2-3
V gene: TRBV27
CDR3 protein: CASSLVMVHPDTQYF

J gene: TRBJ2-1
V gene: TRBV29-1
CDR3 protein: CSVEGVASGVYNEQFF

J gene: TRBJ2-7
V gene: TRBV24-1
CDR3 protein: CATSDFLVSSGRWSYEQYF

J gene: TRBJ2-7
V gene: TRBV18
CDR3 protein: CASSLPSGRASREQYF

J gene: TRBJ2-7
V gene: TRBV9
CDR3 protein: CASSPTGEVSYEQYF

J gene: TRBJ2-1
V gene: TRBV9
CDR3 protein: CASSVGLADYNEQFF

J gene: TRBJ1-5
V gene: TRBV30
CDR3 protein: CAWGTTSNQPQHF

J gene: TRBJ1-1
V gene: TRBV6-1
CDR3 protein: CASSEGRQTSEAFF

J gene: TRBJ2-7
V gene: TRBV11-3
CDR3 protein: CASSLGLAGPYSYEQYF

J gene: TRBJ2-7
V gene: TRBV10-3
CDR3 protein: CALSSGSSYEQYF

J gene: TRBJ2-1
V gene: TRBV19
CDR3 protein: CASSTTGGGEQFF

J gene: TRBJ1-6
V gene: TRBV7-6
CDR3 protein: CASSLEGTWGSPLHF

J gene: TRBJ2-4
V gene: TRBV23-1
CDR3 protein: CASLDGAKNIQYF

J gene: TRBJ2-1
V gene: TRBV27
CDR3 protein: CASSPWADPSYNEQFF

J gene: TRBJ1-5
V gene: TRBV6-5
CDR3 protein: CASSLRGRGQPQHF

J gene: TRBJ2-1
V gene: TRBV4-1
CDR3 protein: CASSSGDSSYNEQFF